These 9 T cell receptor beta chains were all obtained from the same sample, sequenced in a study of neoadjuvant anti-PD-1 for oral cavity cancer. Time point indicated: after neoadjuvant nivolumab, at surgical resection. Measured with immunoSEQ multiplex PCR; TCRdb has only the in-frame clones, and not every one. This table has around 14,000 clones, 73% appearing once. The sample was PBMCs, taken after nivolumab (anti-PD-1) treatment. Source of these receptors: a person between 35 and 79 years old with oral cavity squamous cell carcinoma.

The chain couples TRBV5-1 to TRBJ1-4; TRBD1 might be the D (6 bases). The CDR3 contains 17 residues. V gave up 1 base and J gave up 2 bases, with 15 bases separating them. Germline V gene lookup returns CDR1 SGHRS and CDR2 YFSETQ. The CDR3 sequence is CASSLQGGFSTNEKLFF. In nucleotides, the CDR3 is TGCGCCAGCAGCTTGCAAGGGGGATTTTCGACTAATGAAAAACTGTTTTTT.

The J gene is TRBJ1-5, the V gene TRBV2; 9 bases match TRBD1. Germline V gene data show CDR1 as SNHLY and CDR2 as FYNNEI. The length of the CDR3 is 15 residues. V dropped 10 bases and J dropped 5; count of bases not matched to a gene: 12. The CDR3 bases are TGTGCCACCTCGCCCGGGACAGGGCGTGATCAGCCCCAGCATTTT. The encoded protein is CATSPGTGRDQPQHF.

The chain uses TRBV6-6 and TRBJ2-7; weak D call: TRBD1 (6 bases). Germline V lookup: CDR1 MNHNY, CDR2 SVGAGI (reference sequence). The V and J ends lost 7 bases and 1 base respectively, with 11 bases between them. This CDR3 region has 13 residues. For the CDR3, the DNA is TGTGCCAGCATGACAGGCATATCCTACGAGCAGTACTTC. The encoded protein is CASMTGISYEQYF.

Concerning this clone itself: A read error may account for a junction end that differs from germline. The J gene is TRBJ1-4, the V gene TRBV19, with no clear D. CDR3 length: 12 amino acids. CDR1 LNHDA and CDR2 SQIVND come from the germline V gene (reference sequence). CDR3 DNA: TGTGCCAGTAGTATACCCGGGCTCGGGTTCTCGTTT. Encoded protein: CASSIPGLGFSF.

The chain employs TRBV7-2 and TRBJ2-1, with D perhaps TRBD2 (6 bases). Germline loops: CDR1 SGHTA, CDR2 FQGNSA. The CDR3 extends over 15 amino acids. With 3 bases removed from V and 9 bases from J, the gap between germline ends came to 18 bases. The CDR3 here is CASSFKAGPAGEQFF. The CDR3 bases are TGTGCCAGCAGCTTTAAAGCGGGCCCCGCGGGTGAGCAGTTCTTC. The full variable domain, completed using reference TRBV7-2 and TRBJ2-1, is GAGVSQSPSNKVTEKGKDVELRCDPISGHTALYWYRQSLGQGLEFLIYFQGNSAPDKSGLPSDRFSAERTGGSVSTLTIQRTQQEDSAVYLCASSFKAGPAGEQFFGPGTRLTVL.

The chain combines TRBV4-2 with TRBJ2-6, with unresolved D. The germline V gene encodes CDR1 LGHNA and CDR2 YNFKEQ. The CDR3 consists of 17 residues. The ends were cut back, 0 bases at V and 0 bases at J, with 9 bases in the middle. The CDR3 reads CASSQEPRGSGANVLTF. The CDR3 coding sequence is TGTGCCAGCAGCCAAGAGCCCCGCGGCTCTGGGGCCAACGTCCTGACTTTC.

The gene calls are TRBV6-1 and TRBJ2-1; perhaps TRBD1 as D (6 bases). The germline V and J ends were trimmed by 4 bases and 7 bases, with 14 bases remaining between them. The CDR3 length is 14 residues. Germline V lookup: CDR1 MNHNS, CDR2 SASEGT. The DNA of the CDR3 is TGTGCCAGCAGTGCTCTGGGGGCTTGGAATGAGCAGTTCTTC. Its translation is CASSALGAWNEQFF.

CDR3 nucleotide sequence: TGCAGTGCTTCTACCCGGGATACGCAGTATTTT. It is translated as CSASTRDTQYF. The chain has TRBV20-1 and TRBJ2-3; D is ambiguous. From germline, CDR1 is DFQATT and CDR2 SNEGSKA (reference sequence). The ends were cut back, 5 bases at V and 6 bases at J, with 9 bases in the middle. The CDR3 length is 11 residues.

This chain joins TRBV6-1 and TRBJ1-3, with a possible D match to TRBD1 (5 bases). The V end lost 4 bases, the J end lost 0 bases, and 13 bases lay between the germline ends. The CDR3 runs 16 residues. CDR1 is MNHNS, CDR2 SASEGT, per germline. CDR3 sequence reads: CASSGGAVLSGNTIYF. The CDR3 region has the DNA TGTGCCAGCAGTGGGGGCGCCGTCCTCTCTGGAAACACCATATATTTT.